The 16 T cell receptor beta chains presented below share a single source sample, sequenced in a study of T cell repertoires in cytomegalovirus infection. TCRdb re-derived calls from the reads in MiXCR, one entry per CDR3 protein. The sample holds about 330,000 distinct CDR3 sequences, roughly 9.5% seen once. Sequencing was performed on PBMCs. The source is a human donor in good health (CMV status not recorded). Some clones in this sample may be carry-over from other donors' samples.

CDR3 loop: CASSPLYRGGMNTEAFF. The CDR3 nucleotides are TGTGCCAGCAGCCCCCTTTACAGGGGGGGGATGAACACTGAAGCTTTCTTT. The chain couples TRBV6-2 or TRBV6-3 to TRBJ1-1; TRBD1 matches at 8 bases. The CDR3 totals 17 residues. CDR1 and CDR2 from the germline V gene are MNHEY and SVGEGT. The V gene end was trimmed by 6 bases and the J gene end by 0 bases; junction bases not matched to a gene: 12.

This clonotype was counted between two and nine times. CDR3 residues: CSAKKTSGSYGYTF. DNA for the CDR3: TGCAGTGCGAAAAAGACATCTGGGAGTTATGGCTACACCTTC. The chain joins TRBV20-1 to TRBJ1-2; D gene unclear. This CDR3 comprises 14 residues. Trimming took 6 bases from V and 5 from J, leaving 19 bases between them. Germline CDR1 reads DFQATT; CDR2 reads SNEGSKA (reference sequence).

This clonotype was found many times. The chain uses TRBV29-1 and TRBJ2-7; 10 nucleotides line up with TRBD2. CDR1 is SQVTM and CDR2 is ANQGSEA in the germline V gene. CDR3 length: 12 amino acids. Trimming took 4 bases from V and 9 from J; bases not matched to a gene: 6. CDR3 region: CSVASGRDRQYF. The CDR3 DNA reads TGCAGCGTTGCTAGCGGGAGAGATAGGCAGTACTTC.

This clonotype was recorded a few times. This chain links TRBV2 with TRBJ2-3, with 11 bases matching TRBD1. Germline lookup yields CDR1 SNHLY and CDR2 FYNNEI. This CDR3 region has 17 residues. After removal of 6 bases from V and 2 bases from J, the junction contained 10 bases not matched to a gene. The CDR3 loop reads CASSMPPGQGVTDTQYF. The CDR3 region has the DNA TGTGCCAGCAGCATGCCCCCGGGACAGGGGGTCACAGATACGCAGTATTTT.

V is TRBV28 and J is TRBJ2-3; the D is unclear. Germline V gene data show CDR1 as MDHEN and CDR2 as SYDVKM. Trimming removed 6 bases from V and 1 base from J, with 17 bases in between. The CDR3 is 16 amino acids. CDR3 in amino acids: CASSLYGPPGTDTQYF. The CDR3 DNA sequence: TGTGCCAGCAGCCTATACGGCCCCCCGGGCACAGATACGCAGTATTTT.

This clonotype was recorded at least ten times. The rearrangement uses TRBV7-2 and TRBJ2-1; 9 bases map to TRBD1. The V gene end was trimmed by 5 bases and the J gene end by 8 bases; junction bases not matched to a gene: 10. Germline lookup yields CDR1 SGHTA and CDR2 FQGNSA. This CDR3 region has 15 residues. The CDR3 nucleotides read TGTGCCAGCAGCGTTTCCGGGACAGGGTTGGATGAGCAGTTCTTC. It specifies CASSVSGTGLDEQFF.

The chain recombines TRBV11-2 with TRBJ2-5, with a possible D match to TRBD1 (5 bases). Per germline, CDR1 SGHAT and CDR2 FQNNGV. This CDR3 spans 16 amino acids. V lost 6 bases to trimming and J lost 3 bases, with 20 bases between them. Here the CDR3 reads CASSSLAEQGKETQYF. As DNA, the CDR3 is TGTGCCAGCAGTTCCCTCGCGGAGCAGGGCAAAGAGACCCAGTACTTC.

This clonotype was counted at least ten times. The chain recombines TRBV28 with TRBJ2-3; D is possibly TRBD2 (5 bases). CDR1 and CDR2 (germline): MDHEN, SYDVKM. This CDR3 comprises 15 residues. V lost 9 bases and J lost 0, with 16 bases in between. CDR3 amino acids: CASKGEDRSTDTQYF. The CDR3 coding sequence is TGTGCCAGTAAGGGAGAGGATAGGAGCACAGATACGCAGTATTTT. Supplemented by reference TRBV28 and TRBJ2-3, the full variable domain reads DVKVTQSSRYLVKRTGEKVFLECVQDMDHENMFWYRQDPGLGLRLIYFSYDVKMKEKGDIPEGYSVSREKKERFSLILESASTNQTSMYLCASKGEDRSTDTQYFGPGTRLTVL.

The chain joins TRBV6-6 to TRBJ2-1; D ambiguous. CDR1 and CDR2 from the germline V gene are MNHNY and SVGAGI (reference sequence). V gave up 2 bases and J gave up 10 bases, with 12 bases separating them. The CDR3 is made up of 13 amino acids. Here the CDR3 DNA reads TGTGCCAGCAGTTACCTAGGTGCCGGGGAGCAGTTCTTC. This codes for CASSYLGAGEQFF.

This clonotype was observed at least ten times. CDR3 residues: CATSEPEGQGLSSYNSPLHF. The CDR3 bases are TGTGCCACCAGTGAGCCCGAAGGACAGGGCCTTAGCTCCTATAATTCACCCCTCCACTTT. The chain is built from TRBV24-1 and TRBJ1-6; 8 bases match TRBD1. Germline CDR1 and CDR2: KGHDR and SFDVKD. V lost 4 bases, J lost 0 bases, and 13 bases stayed unmatched. The CDR3 consists of 20 residues.

As for this clonotype: A clone one base away is much larger, so this may be a read error. CDR3 nucleotides: TGTGCCAGCAGTTCGGGGACAGACTGCTATGGCTACACCTTC. Its translation is CASSSGTDCYGYTF. The chain carries TRBV12-3 or TRBV12-4 and TRBJ1-2, with TRBD1 matching over 7 bases. J lost 4 bases, V lost 4 bases, and 6 bases had no gene match. The CDR3 is 14 amino acids.

J is TRBJ2-6 and V is TRBV6-1, with TRBD1 matching 10 bases. The CDR3 covers 17 residues. Germline V CDR1 and CDR2: MNHNS, SASEGT. The ends lost 5 bases at V and 1 base at J; junction bases unmatched: 5. The CDR3 sequence is CASSQTGGASGANVLTF. The DNA of the CDR3 is TGTGCCAGCAGTCAGACAGGGGGCGCATCTGGGGCCAACGTCCTGACTTTC.

This clonotype has more than one count but fewer than ten. This chain connects TRBV2 to TRBJ2-2; TRBD2 matches 11 bases. This CDR3 region has 20 residues. CDR1 and CDR2 (germline): SNHLY, FYNNEI. Losses at the gene ends were 4 bases for V and 1 base for J; bases not matched to a gene: 14. The CDR3: CASSGNVPGLAELNTGELFF. DNA of the CDR3: TGTGCCAGCAGTGGGAATGTCCCGGGACTAGCGGAATTGAACACCGGGGAGCTGTTTTTT.

This clonotype occurred many times. The CDR3 loop reads CASSLLALYTGELFF. The CDR3 DNA reads TGTGCCAGCAGCTTACTCGCCCTTTACACCGGGGAGCTGTTTTTT. This sequence joins TRBV7-2 and TRBJ2-2, with unresolved D. This CDR3 contains 15 residues. The germline CDR1 and CDR2 sequences are SGHTA and FQGNSA. Deletions cut 2 bases from V and 3 bases from J, with 10 bases between.

The V gene is TRBV5-5, the J gene TRBJ1-1; D not resolved. Germline V gives CDR1 SGHKS, CDR2 YYEKEE (reference sequence). Trimming removed 7 bases from V and 1 base from J, with 14 bases in between. This CDR3 region has 14 residues. CDR3 loop: CASQQVPRNTEAFF. DNA for the CDR3: TGTGCCAGCCAGCAAGTGCCCCGGAACACTGAAGCTTTCTTT. The complete variable domain, with remaining parts taken from reference TRBV5-5 and TRBJ1-1, reads DAGVTQSPTHLIKTRGQQVTLRCSPISGHKSVSWYQQVLGQGPQFIFQYYEKEERGRGNFPDRFSARQFPNYSSELNVNALLLGDSALYLCASQQVPRNTEAFFGQGTRLTVV.

This clonotype appeared a single time. This chain uses TRBV27 with TRBJ2-1; either TRBD1 or TRBD2 may supply D (6 bases each). V lost 7 bases and J lost 8, with 18 bases in between. This CDR3 is built from 14 residues. CDR1 is MNHEY, CDR2 SMNVEV, per germline (reference sequence). The CDR3 here is CASNLGGTYDEQFF. In DNA, the CDR3 is TGTGCCAGCAACCTAGGAGGGACATACGATGAGCAGTTCTTC.